Each of the 11 T cell receptor beta chains below was sequenced from the same sample in a study of T cells in Graves' hyperthyroidism and ophthalmopathy. Using RNA transcripts as the source, TCR beta CDR3 regions were amplified. The primer set for the first-round RT-PCR of the TCR CDR3 was HTBI. TCRdb fed the multiplex PCR reads into MiXCR, producing one record per CDR3 protein. The repertoire holds approximately 420,000 distinct CDR3 sequences, with roughly 15% as singletons. The specimen was blood. These receptors all stem from a woman younger than 30 with Graves' hyperthyroidism.

This clonotype was found many times. This rearrangement joins TRBV2 to TRBJ1-5; perhaps TRBD1 as D (6 bases). Deletions cut 6 bases from V and 1 base from J, with 13 bases between. This CDR3 has 15 amino acids. Germline V gene lookup returns CDR1 SNHLY and CDR2 FYNNEI. CDR3 DNA sequence: TGTGCCAGCAGGTGGGGGGCAGGGAGCAATCAGCCCCAGCATTTT. This gives the protein CASRWGAGSNQPQHF. Full variable domain (remainder filled in from reference TRBV2 and TRBJ1-5): EPEVTQTPSHQVTQMGQEVILRCVPISNHLYFYWYRQILGQKVEFLVSFYNNEISEKSEIFDDQFSVERPDGSNFTLKIRSTKLEDSAMYFCASRWGAGSNQPQHFGDGTRLSIL.

The V call is TRBV3-2, the J call TRBJ2-3; the D call in the table, TRBD2, was not verified against the DNA. TRBV3-2 is noted as a pseudogene. The CDR3 spans 18 residues. Here the CDR3 DNA reads TGTGCCAGCAGCCCCAACATAGAGCGGGAGGAACGCACAGATACGCAGTATTTT. This translates into CASSPNIEREERTDTQYF.

As concerns this clonotype: This may arise from a read error, as a much more abundant clone is one base away. The chain is built from TRBV29-1 and TRBJ1-1, with 8 bases matching TRBD1. Germline V gives CDR1 SQVTM, CDR2 ANQGSEA. This CDR3 spans 13 amino acids. With V trimmed by 7 bases and J by 0 bases, 4 bases remained unmatched. The CDR3 region is CSARQGMNTEAFF. CDR3 in DNA: TGCAGCGCCCGACAGGGGATGAACACTGAAGCTTTCTTT.

This clonotype was counted at least ten times. This sequence joins TRBV6-1 and TRBJ1-2; D ambiguous. The CDR3 is made up of 17 amino acids. Germline V gene data show CDR1 as MNHNS and CDR2 as SASEGT. The germline V and J ends were trimmed by 5 bases and 0 bases, with 19 bases remaining between them. CDR3 in DNA: TGTGCCAGCAGTAAAGGCCTTGGTCCTGTCGCTAACTATGGCTACACCTTC. It yields the protein CASSKGLGPVANYGYTF.

This clonotype was recorded many times. This chain links TRBV15 with TRBJ2-3; D possibly corresponds to TRBD2 (6 bases). Deletions cut 0 bases from V and 1 base from J, with 14 bases between. The germline V gene encodes CDR1 LNHNV and CDR2 YYDKDF (reference sequence). This CDR3 has 17 residues. The CDR3: CATSRDIASVGTDTQYF. CDR3 nucleotides: TGTGCCACCAGCAGAGATATAGCTAGCGTGGGCACAGATACGCAGTATTTT. Looking up the rest from reference TRBV15 and TRBJ2-3 gives the full variable domain: DAMVIQNPRYQVTQFGKPVTLSCSQTLNHNVMYWYQQKSSQAPKLLFHYYDKDFNNEADTPDNFQSRRPNTSFCFLDIRSPGLGDTAMYLCATSRDIASVGTDTQYFGPGTRLTVL.

This clonotype appeared many times. In DNA, the CDR3 is TGTGCCAGCAGTTTGGTTAGCGGGAGGGCCGATACGCAGTATTTT. Encoded protein: CASSLVSGRADTQYF. This rearrangement joins TRBV27 to TRBJ2-3, with 11 bases that match TRBD2. Trimming took 3 bases from V and 6 from J; bases not matched to a gene: 5. The CDR3 is made up of 15 amino acids. CDR1 MNHEY and CDR2 SMNVEV come from the germline V gene (reference sequence).

This chain connects TRBV5-6 to TRBJ1-1; possible D gene TRBD1, 5 bases. The germline V gene encodes CDR1 SGHDT and CDR2 YYEEEE. This CDR3 is 16 amino acids long. With 0 bases removed from V and 0 bases from J, the gap between germline ends came to 12 bases. As DNA, the CDR3 is TGTGCCAGCAGCTTGGAAGGGTGGGGACTGAACACTGAAGCTTTCTTT. It is translated as CASSLEGWGLNTEAFF.

The CDR3 DNA is TGCAGTGCTATTATAGCGGGACGCACCGGGGAGCTGTTTTTT. It codes for CSAIIAGRTGELFF. The rearrangement uses TRBV20-1 and TRBJ2-2; 8 positions agree with TRBD2. Germline assignment: CDR1 DFQATT and CDR2 SNEGSKA (reference sequence). J lost 4 bases, V lost 4 bases, and 5 bases had no gene match. The CDR3 length is 14 residues.

This clonotype was detected many times. This chain links TRBV10-1 with TRBJ2-3, with D uncertain. The CDR3 contains 14 residues. V was shortened by 0 bases and J by 0 bases, with 4 bases between the two germline ends. CDR1 and CDR2 from the germline V gene are WNHNN and SYGVQD (reference sequence). CDR3 sequence: CASSESLSTDTQYF. CDR3 bases: TGCGCCAGCAGTGAGTCCTTGAGCACAGATACGCAGTATTTT.

There are a few counts of this clonotype. A clone one base away is much larger, so this may be a read error. This chain joins TRBV20-1 and TRBJ2-7; D unclear. There are 13 residues in the CDR3. The V and J ends lost 1 base and 3 bases respectively, with 10 bases between them. CDR1 and CDR2 from the germline V gene are DFQATT and SNEGSKA (reference sequence). The CDR3 here is CSARGGGDYEQYF. The CDR3, as DNA: TGCAGTGCTAGAGGAGGCGGCGACTACGAGCAGTACTTC.

This clonotype showed up just a few times. CDR3 coding DNA: TGTGCCTGGAGGGACACAGACCGAGGAGAGCAGTACTTC. Translated, it gives CAWRDTDRGEQYF. The V and J genes are TRBV30 and TRBJ2-7; tentative D call: TRBD1 (5 bases). Trimming removed 3 bases at V and 7 bases at J, with 16 bases between. CDR3 length: 13 residues. Germline V CDR1 and CDR2: GTSNPN, SVGIG (reference sequence).